This TCR beta chain appears in the sequencing data of a study of CD8+ T cells in alopecia areata. The study's findings and limits: Scalp samples also yield sequences from resident alphabeta T cells of normal skin. Lesional scalp, especially alopecia totalis/universalis, showed higher clonality than normal scalp. Compared with mice, patients displayed less clear TCR sharing, possibly for HLA-related reasons.

The CDR3 has 16 residues. Germline V gene lookup returns CDR1 SQVTM and CDR2 ANQGSEA. The J segment lost 4 bases and the V segment lost 3 bases, leaving 12 bases of the junction unmatched. Sequencing templates came from extracted RNA that was reverse transcribed into cDNA. Profiling relied on immunoSEQ multiplex PCR, and the TCRdb table lists in-frame clones only, not all of them. The sample shows approximately 130,000 clones, 45% to 50% of them seen only once. To note about this clone: Its antigen is currently unknown.

Patients with alopecia areata provided lesional scalp punch biopsies as well as peripheral blood. The specimen was NKG2D-low CD8+ T cells sorted from blood. The receptor comes from a human donor with alopecia areata. This chain uses TRBV29-1 with TRBJ2-3, with 8 bases matching TRBD2. CDR3 DNA: TGCAGCGTTGACCCCCCTGGCGGGGGGAGGGCAGATACGCAGTATTTT. Encoded protein: CSVDPPGGGRADTQYF.